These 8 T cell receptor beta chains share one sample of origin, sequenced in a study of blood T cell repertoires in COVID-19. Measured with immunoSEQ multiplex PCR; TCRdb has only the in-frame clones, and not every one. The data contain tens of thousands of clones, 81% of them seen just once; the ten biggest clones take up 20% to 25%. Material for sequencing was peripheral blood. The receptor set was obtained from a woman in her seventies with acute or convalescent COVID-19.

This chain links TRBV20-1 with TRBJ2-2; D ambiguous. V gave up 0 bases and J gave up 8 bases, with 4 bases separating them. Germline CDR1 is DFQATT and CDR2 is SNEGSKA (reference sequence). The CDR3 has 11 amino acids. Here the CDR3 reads CSARDLGELFF. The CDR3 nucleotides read TGCAGTGCTAGAGATCTAGGGGAGCTGTTTTTT.

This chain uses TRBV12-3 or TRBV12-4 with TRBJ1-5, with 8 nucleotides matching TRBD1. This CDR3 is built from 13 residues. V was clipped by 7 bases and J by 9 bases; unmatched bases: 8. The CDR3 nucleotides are TGTGCCAGCACCTACAGGGGGGCAGGGCCCCAGCATTTT. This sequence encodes CASTYRGAGPQHF.

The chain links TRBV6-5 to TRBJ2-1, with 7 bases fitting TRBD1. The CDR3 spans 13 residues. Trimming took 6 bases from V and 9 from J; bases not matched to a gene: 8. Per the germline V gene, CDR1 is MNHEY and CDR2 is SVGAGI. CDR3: CASSQTPGGEQFF. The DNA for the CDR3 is TGTGCCAGCAGCCAAACCCCAGGGGGTGAGCAGTTCTTC.

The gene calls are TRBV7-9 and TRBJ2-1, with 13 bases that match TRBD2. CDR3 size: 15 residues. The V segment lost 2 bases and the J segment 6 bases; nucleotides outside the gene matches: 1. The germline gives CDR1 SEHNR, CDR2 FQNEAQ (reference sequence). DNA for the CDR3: TGTGCCAGCAGCTTAAGGACTAGCGGGAGCAATGAGCAGTTCTTC. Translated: CASSLRTSGSNEQFF.

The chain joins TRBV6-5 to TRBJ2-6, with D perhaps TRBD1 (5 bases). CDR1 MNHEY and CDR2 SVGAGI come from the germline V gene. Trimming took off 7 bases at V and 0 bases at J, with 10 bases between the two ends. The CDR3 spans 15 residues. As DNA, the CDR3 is TGTGCCAGCAAGGACAACAACTCTGGGGCCAACGTCCTGACTTTC. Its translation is CASKDNNSGANVLTF.

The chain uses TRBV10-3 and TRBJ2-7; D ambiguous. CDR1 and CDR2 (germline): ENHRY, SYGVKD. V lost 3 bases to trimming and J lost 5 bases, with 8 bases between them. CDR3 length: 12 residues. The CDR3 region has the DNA TGTGCCATCAGTGACAGGATCCACGAGCAGTACTTC. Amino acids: CAISDRIHEQYF.

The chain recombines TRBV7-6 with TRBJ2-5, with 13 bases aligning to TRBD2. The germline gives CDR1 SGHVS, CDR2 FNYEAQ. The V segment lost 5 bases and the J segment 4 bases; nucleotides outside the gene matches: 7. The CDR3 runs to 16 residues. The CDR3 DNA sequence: TGTGCCAGCAGCCAATGGACTAGCGGGAGTGCAGAGACCCAGTACTTC. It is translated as CASSQWTSGSAETQYF. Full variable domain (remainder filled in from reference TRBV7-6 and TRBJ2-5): GAGVSQSPRYKVTKRGQDVALRCDPISGHVSLYWYRQALGQGPEFLTYFNYEAQQDKSGLPNDRFSAERPEGSISTLTIQRTEQRDSAMYRCASSQWTSGSAETQYFGPGTRLLVL.

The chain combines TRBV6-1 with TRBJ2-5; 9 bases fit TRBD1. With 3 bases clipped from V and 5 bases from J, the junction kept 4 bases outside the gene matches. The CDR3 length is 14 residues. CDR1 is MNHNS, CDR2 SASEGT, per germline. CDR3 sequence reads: CASSDNDRGETQYF. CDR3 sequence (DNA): TGTGCCAGCAGTGATAACGACAGGGGGGAGACCCAGTACTTC.